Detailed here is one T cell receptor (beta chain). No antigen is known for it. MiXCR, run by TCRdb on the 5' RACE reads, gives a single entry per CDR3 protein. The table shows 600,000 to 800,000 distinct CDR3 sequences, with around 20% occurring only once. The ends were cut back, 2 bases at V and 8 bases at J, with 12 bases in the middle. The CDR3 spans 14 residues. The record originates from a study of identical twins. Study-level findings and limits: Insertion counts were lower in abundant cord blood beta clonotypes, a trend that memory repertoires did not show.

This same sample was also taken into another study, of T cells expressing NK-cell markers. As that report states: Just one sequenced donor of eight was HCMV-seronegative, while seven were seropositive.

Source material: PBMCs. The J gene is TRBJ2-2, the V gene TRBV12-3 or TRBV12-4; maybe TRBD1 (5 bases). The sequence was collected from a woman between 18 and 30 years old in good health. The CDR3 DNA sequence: TGTGCCAGCAGTTTAAGGACATTCCATGGGGAGCTGTTTTTT. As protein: CASSLRTFHGELFF.